Each of the 30 T cell receptor beta chains below was sequenced from the same sample in a study of response to subunit inactivated influenza vaccine. One entry per CDR3 protein, called by TCRdb with MiXCR from the RT-PCR reads. Altogether 700,000 to 900,000 distinct CDR3 sequences are present, approximately 21% being singletons, with the ten largest covering 10%. The sequences come from PBMCs from blood, collected about 5 days after vaccination. These receptors were obtained from a man aged 45-60 years who received an inactivated influenza vaccine.

This chain uses TRBV10-2 with TRBJ1-1, with 8 bases aligning to TRBD1. Germline assignment: CDR1 WSHSY and CDR2 SAAADI. The CDR3 length is 18 residues. The V gene end was trimmed by 4 bases and the J gene end by 0 bases; junction bases not matched to a gene: 13. CDR3 sequence: CASSGGGQGDEMNTEAFF. DNA for the CDR3: TGCGCCAGCAGTGGGGGAGGACAGGGCGACGAAATGAACACTGAAGCTTTCTTT.

This rearrangement joins TRBV4-3 to TRBJ1-4, with D maybe TRBD1 (5 bases). Trimming shortened V by 1 base and J by 8 bases, and 14 bases separated the two germline ends. The CDR3 spans 15 residues. The germline V gene encodes CDR1 LGHNA and CDR2 YSLEER. The CDR3 DNA is TGCGCCAGCAGCCAAGGAGGCAGGGCGGGCGAAAAACTGTTTTTT. Its protein is CASSQGGRAGEKLFF.

This clonotype showed up many times. The CDR3 coding sequence is TGCGCCAGCAGCCCTCCAGGGAACACCGGGGAGCTGTTTTTT. Translation: CASSPPGNTGELFF. The chain uses TRBV5-1 and TRBJ2-2, with D hard to call. The CDR3 is made up of 14 amino acids. Looked up from germline, CDR1 is SGHRS and CDR2 is YFSETQ. V was shortened by 4 bases and J by 1 base, with 8 bases between the two germline ends.

V usage is TRBV9 and J usage is TRBJ2-1; TRBD2 is a possible D gene (6 bases). Trimming removed 0 bases from V and 5 bases from J, with 12 bases in between. Germline V gene lookup returns CDR1 SGDLS and CDR2 YYNGEE. This CDR3 comprises 15 residues. The chain's CDR3 is CASSVEASVNNEQFF. The DNA for the CDR3 is TGTGCCAGCAGCGTAGAGGCTAGCGTAAACAATGAGCAGTTCTTC.

This clonotype came up a few times. This chain links TRBV7-8 with TRBJ2-7; 8 bases match TRBD2. CDR3 size: 17 residues. Germline CDR1 reads SGHVS; CDR2 reads FQNEAQ. The junction had 8 bases not matched to a gene; V was cut back by 1 base and J by 0 bases. CDR3 sequence reads: CASSLGYGLASSYEQYF. The CDR3 DNA sequence: TGTGCCAGCAGCTTAGGTTATGGACTAGCAAGCTCCTACGAGCAGTACTTC.

The chain joins TRBV20-1 to TRBJ2-5; the match to TRBD2 covers 16 bases. Germline trimming cut 4 bases from V and 5 bases from J; bases unmatched to any gene: 7. The CDR3 is 16 amino acids. Per germline, CDR1 DFQATT and CDR2 SNEGSKA (reference sequence). In nucleotides, the CDR3 is TGCAGTGCTACGGGACTAGCGGGGGGGCCAGGGGAGACCCAGTACTTC. This translates into CSATGLAGGPGETQYF.

The J gene is TRBJ1-2, the V gene TRBV15; TRBD1 matches 8 bases. The trim removed 5 bases at V and 5 bases at J, leaving 4 bases unmatched. The CDR3 totals 13 residues. Germline V lookup: CDR1 LNHNV, CDR2 YYDKDF (reference sequence). CDR3 protein: CATSGGTGYGYTF. DNA for the CDR3: TGTGCCACCAGCGGAGGGACAGGTTATGGCTACACCTTC.

This chain connects TRBV20-1 to TRBJ1-3; D remains ambiguous. The CDR3 sequence is 12 residues long. Looked up from germline, CDR1 is DFQATT and CDR2 is SNEGSKA (reference sequence). Trimming pared 0 bases from V and 3 bases from J, leaving 3 bases between. The CDR3 DNA reads as TGCAGTGCTAGAGAGCGTGGAAACACCATATATTTT. Translated, it gives CSARERGNTIYF.

This clonotype was seen more than once but under ten times. The chain employs TRBV4-2 and TRBJ2-1; the D gene is possibly TRBD2 (5 bases). The CDR3 has 17 residues. The V end was cut by 0 bases, the J end by 4 bases, with 16 bases between. Germline CDR1 is LGHNA and CDR2 is YNFKEQ. The CDR3 is CASSQEISAEGYNEQFF. CDR3 bases: TGTGCCAGCAGCCAAGAGATTAGCGCCGAGGGATACAATGAGCAGTTCTTC.

This clonotype was detected only a few times. This chain links TRBV12-3 or TRBV12-4 with TRBJ2-3; D may be TRBD1 or TRBD2 (5 bases each). CDR3 length equals 14 residues. Trimming took 6 bases from V and 4 from J, leaving 14 bases between them. The CDR3 is CASRGVPPADTQYF. Written as DNA, the CDR3 is TGTGCCAGCAGGGGGGTCCCACCGGCAGATACGCAGTATTTT.

The J gene is TRBJ2-1, the V gene TRBV6-2 or TRBV6-3; D is undetermined. This CDR3 region has 13 residues. The V end lost 5 bases, the J end lost 8 bases, and 13 bases lay between the germline ends. Germline V gene sequence: CDR1 MNHEY, CDR2 SVGEGT. The CDR3 spells CASSQPLVHEQFF. The CDR3, as DNA: TGTGCCAGCAGTCAGCCCCTAGTCCATGAGCAGTTCTTC.

The rearrangement links TRBV7-2 to TRBJ2-1, with 11 bases aligning to TRBD2. CDR3 size: 16 residues. J lost 2 bases, V lost 5 bases, and 5 bases had no gene match. CDR1 and CDR2 (germline): SGHTA, FQGNSA. DNA for the CDR3: TGTGCCAGCAGCGTATCTAGCGGGAGGCCCTACAATGAGCAGTTCTTC. Translation gives CASSVSSGRPYNEQFF.

The chain couples TRBV30 to TRBJ2-3, with D unresolved. The ends were cut back, 5 bases at V and 3 bases at J, with 6 bases in the middle. The CDR3 has 11 amino acids. Germline-derived CDR1 and CDR2 are GTSNPN and SVGIG (reference sequence). CDR3: CAWLRTDTQYF. For the CDR3, the DNA is TGTGCCTGGCTCAGGACAGATACGCAGTATTTT. The full variable domain, completed using reference TRBV30 and TRBJ2-3, is SQTIHQWPATLVQPVGSPLSLECTVEGTSNPNLYWYRQAAGRGLQLLFYSVGIGQISSEVPQNLSASRPQDRQFILSSKKLLLSDSGFYLCAWLRTDTQYFGPGTRLTVL.

This clonotype was counted between two and nine times. The chain uses TRBV20-1 and TRBJ1-4; unclear D gene. The germline gives CDR1 DFQATT, CDR2 SNEGSKA (reference sequence). The CDR3 has 11 residues. V lost 1 base to trimming and J lost 8 bases, with 5 bases between them. The CDR3 DNA is TGCAGTGCTAGAGCAATAGAAAAACTGTTTTTT. Residues: CSARAIEKLFF.

This clonotype was counted between two and nine times. The CDR3 loop is CATSTLQGRPQHF. The CDR3 DNA reads TGTGCCACCAGCACCCTACAGGGGCGGCCCCAGCATTTT. J is TRBJ1-5 and V is TRBV15, with TRBD1 identical over 7 bases. This CDR3 contains 13 residues. Germline values: CDR1 LNHNV, CDR2 YYDKDF (reference sequence). J was trimmed by 9 bases and V by 4 bases; bases with no gene match: 6.

This clonotype was picked up a small number of times. V usage is TRBV24-1 and J usage is TRBJ2-1; D perhaps matches TRBD1 (6 bases). The germline CDR1 and CDR2 sequences are KGHDR and SFDVKD. The CDR3 is made up of 15 amino acids. The V end lost 0 bases, the J end lost 5 bases, and 10 bases lay between the germline ends. CDR3 protein: CATSDLQGSNNEQFF. CDR3 nucleotide sequence: TGTGCCACCAGTGATTTGCAGGGGTCCAACAATGAGCAGTTCTTC.

The chain joins TRBV6-1 to TRBJ2-7, with TRBD2 matching over 9 bases. There are 15 residues in the CDR3. CDR1 and CDR2 (germline): MNHNS, SASEGT. V was pared by 4 bases and J by 0 bases, with 4 bases of the junction left unmatched. CDR3 bases: TGTGCCAGCAGTGGACTAGCGGACACCTCCTACGAGCAGTACTTC. Translated: CASSGLADTSYEQYF.

This clonotype has more than one count but fewer than ten. Just one base apart from a much larger clone, this may be a read error. This chain links TRBV21-1 with TRBJ2-7; the D call in the table, TRBD1, was not verified against the DNA. TRBV21-1 is noted as a pseudogene. This CDR3 has 13 amino acids. This CDR3 reads CASNRDRAYEQYF. CDR3 nucleotide sequence: TGTGCCAGCAACCGGGACAGGGCCTACGAGCAGTACTTC.

Of note for this clonotype: One end of the junction does not line up with germline, which may come from a read error. This chain uses TRBV20-1 with TRBJ2-3; D call uncertain. This CDR3 comprises 16 residues. Per the germline V gene, CDR1 is DFQATT and CDR2 is SNEGSKA (reference sequence). The CDR3 DNA sequence: TGCAGTGCTAGAGATTTGATGACTCATTTCACAGATACGCAGTGTTTT. Its protein is CSARDLMTHFTDTQCF.

The V and J genes are TRBV12-3 or TRBV12-4 and TRBJ1-5; TRBD1 matches 7 bases. With V trimmed by 7 bases and J by 7 bases, 10 bases remained unmatched. The CDR3 is made up of 14 amino acids. The CDR3 protein is CASNRQGSPQPQHF. The CDR3, as DNA: TGTGCCAGCAATCGACAGGGTTCCCCACAGCCCCAGCATTTT.

The chain links TRBV24-1 to TRBJ1-5, with 10 bases lining up with TRBD1. CDR1 is KGHDR, CDR2 SFDVKD, per germline. CDR3 length: 17 residues. J lost 2 bases, V lost 2 bases, and 5 bases had no gene match. The CDR3 is CATSDSWTGGGNQPQHF. CDR3 coding DNA: TGTGCCACCAGTGATTCCTGGACAGGGGGGGGCAATCAGCCCCAGCATTTT.

The chain has TRBV28 and TRBJ2-7, with 7 positions matching TRBD2. From germline, CDR1 is MDHEN and CDR2 SYDVKM. The CDR3 spans 14 residues. The V gene end was trimmed by 6 bases and the J gene end by 1 base; junction bases not matched to a gene: 6. CDR3 protein: CASRKSGVSYEQYF. The CDR3, as DNA: TGTGCCAGCAGAAAAAGCGGGGTGTCCTACGAGCAGTACTTC.

The chain couples TRBV20-1 to TRBJ2-1, with D perhaps TRBD2 (5 bases). The length of the CDR3 is 16 residues. From germline, CDR1 is DFQATT and CDR2 SNEGSKA (reference sequence). V gave up 5 bases and J gave up 4 bases, with 21 bases separating them. This CDR3 reads CSALDWNTRAYNEQFF. The CDR3 nucleotides read TGCAGTGCTCTCGACTGGAATACTAGAGCGTACAATGAGCAGTTCTTC.

This clonotype was seen a handful of times. The chain combines TRBV12-3 or TRBV12-4 with TRBJ2-3; D may be TRBD1 or TRBD2 (5 bases each). The CDR3 runs 15 residues. Trimming cost V 2 bases and J 0 bases, with 9 bases left between them. The DNA of the CDR3 is TGTGCCAGCAGTTTATCCGGGGCCAGCACAGATACGCAGTATTTT. Its protein product is CASSLSGASTDTQYF.

This chain joins TRBV7-2 and TRBJ2-5; tentative D call: TRBD1 (6 bases). Germline V gene lookup returns CDR1 SGHTA and CDR2 FQGNSA. With 5 bases removed from V and 4 bases from J, the gap between germline ends came to 20 bases. This CDR3 contains 16 residues. The CDR3, as DNA: TGTGCCAGCAGCGACCTGGGGGCGGTCGGCGGAGAGACCCAGTACTTC. Translating gives CASSDLGAVGGETQYF.

This clonotype has only a few counts. This chain uses TRBV20-1 with TRBJ2-5; no clear D. Trimming took off 5 bases at V and 3 bases at J, with 7 bases between the two ends. In germline, CDR1 is DFQATT, CDR2 SNEGSKA (reference sequence). The CDR3 sequence is 11 residues long. CDR3 sequence reads: CSARIEETQYF. Here the CDR3 DNA reads TGCAGTGCTCGGATAGAAGAGACCCAGTACTTC.

This sequence joins TRBV3-1 and TRBJ2-7; D is unresolved. V was pared by 0 bases and J by 1 base, with 10 bases between. The CDR3 runs 15 residues. Germline CDR1 and CDR2: LGHDT and YNNKEL (reference sequence). The CDR3 sequence: CASSQDLQASYEQYF. In DNA, the CDR3 is TGTGCCAGCAGCCAAGATCTACAAGCATCCTACGAGCAGTACTTC.

A remark on this clonotype: A much larger clone is a single base away; this may be a read error. This rearrangement joins TRBV6-5 to TRBJ2-1; possible D gene TRBD2, 5 bases. This CDR3 has 12 residues. Germline assignment: CDR1 MNHEY and CDR2 SVGAGI. The CDR3 is CASGRSYSEQFF. Here the CDR3 DNA reads TGTGCCAGCGGGAGATCCTACAGTGAGCAGTTCTTC.

V and J are TRBV9 and TRBJ2-7; 8 bases agree with TRBD2. Germline-derived CDR1 and CDR2 are SGDLS and YYNGEE. J was trimmed by 3 bases and V by 2 bases; bases with no gene match: 7. This CDR3 is built from 15 residues. CDR3 in amino acids: CASSVGGLGDYEQYF. In nucleotides, the CDR3 is TGTGCCAGCAGCGTGGGGGGACTAGGAGACTACGAGCAGTACTTC.

Turning to this clonotype: One end of the junction does not line up with germline, which may come from a read error. This chain connects TRBV7-7 to TRBJ2-5; 8 bases fit TRBD1. Germline loops: CDR1 SSHAT, CDR2 FNYEAQ (reference sequence). The CDR3 has 15 residues. The CDR3 loop reads CASSWTGSLLETQYF. The CDR3 region has the DNA TGTGCTAGCAGTTGGACAGGGTCACTCTTAGAGACCCAGTACTTC.